Sequencing of this TCR beta chain was carried out in a study of immune evolution from preneoplasia to lung adenocarcinoma. CDR3 length equals 14 residues. Trimming removed 2 bases from V and 0 bases from J, with 7 bases in between. Per the germline V gene, CDR1 is SGHTA and CDR2 is FQGNSA. This clone was seen a handful of times. Its target is unknown. The same CDR3 arises from other DNA sequences in this sample as well. TCRdb's table, derived via immunoSEQ multiplex PCR, lists solely in-frame clones and lacks some. Of 23,000 or so clones listed, less than 80% were seen once; the top ten hold 5.6%. Regarding the study as a whole: KRAS-mutant nodules had the highest T cell clonality. Normal lung had the highest top T cell clone frequencies.

The chain combines TRBV7-2 with TRBJ1-1; D possibly corresponds to TRBD1 (6 bases). Input material: FFPE invasive lung adenocarcinoma tissue. This TCR was recovered from a person between 60 and 70 years old with lung adenocarcinoma. CDR3 sequence reads: CASSLNRVNTEAFF. CDR3 coding DNA: TGTGCCAGCAGCTTAAACAGGGTGAACACTGAAGCTTTCTTT.